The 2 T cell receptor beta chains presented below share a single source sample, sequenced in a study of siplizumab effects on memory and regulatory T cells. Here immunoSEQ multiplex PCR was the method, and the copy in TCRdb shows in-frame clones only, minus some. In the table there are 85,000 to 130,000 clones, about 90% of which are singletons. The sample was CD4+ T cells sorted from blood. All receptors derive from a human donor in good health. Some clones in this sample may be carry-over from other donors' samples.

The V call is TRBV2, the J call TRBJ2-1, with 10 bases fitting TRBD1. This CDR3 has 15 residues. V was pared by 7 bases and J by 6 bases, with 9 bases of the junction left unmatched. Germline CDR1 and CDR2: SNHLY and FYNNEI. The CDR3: CASKTLDRGSNEQFF. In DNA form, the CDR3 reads TGTGCCAGCAAAACGTTGGACAGGGGGTCCAATGAGCAGTTCTTC.

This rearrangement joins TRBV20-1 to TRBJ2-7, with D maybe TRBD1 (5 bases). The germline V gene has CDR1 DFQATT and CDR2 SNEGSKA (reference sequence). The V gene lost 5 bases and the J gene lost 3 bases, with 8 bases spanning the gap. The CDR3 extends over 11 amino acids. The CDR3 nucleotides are TGCAGTGCTGATGACAGCTACGAGCAGTACTTC. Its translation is CSADDSYEQYF.